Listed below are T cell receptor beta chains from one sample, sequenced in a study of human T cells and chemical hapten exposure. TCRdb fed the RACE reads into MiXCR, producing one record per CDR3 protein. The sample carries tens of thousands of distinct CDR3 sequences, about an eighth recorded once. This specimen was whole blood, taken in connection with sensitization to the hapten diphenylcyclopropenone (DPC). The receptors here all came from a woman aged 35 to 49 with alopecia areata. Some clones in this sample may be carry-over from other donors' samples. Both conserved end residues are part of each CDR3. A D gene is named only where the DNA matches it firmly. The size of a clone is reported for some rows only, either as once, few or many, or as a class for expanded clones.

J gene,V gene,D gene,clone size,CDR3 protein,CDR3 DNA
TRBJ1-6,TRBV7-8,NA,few,CASSLESGRNSPLHF,TGTGCCAGCAGCTTAGAATCAGGGCGGAATTCACCCCTCCACTTT
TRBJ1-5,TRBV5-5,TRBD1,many,CASSRDRGRNQPQHF,TGTGCCAGCAGCCGGGACAGAGGACGCAATCAGCCCCAGCATTTT
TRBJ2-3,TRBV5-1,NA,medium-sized,CASSRTTPDTQYF,TGCGCCAGCAGCCGGACGACCCCTGATACGCAGTATTTT
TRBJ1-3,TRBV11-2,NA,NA,CASSLVGSLSGNTIYF,TGTGCCAGCAGCTTAGTCGGCTCCCTCTCTGGAAACACCATATATTTT
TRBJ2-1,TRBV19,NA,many,CASSIDRLGSNEQFF,TGTGCCAGTAGTATCGACAGATTAGGGTCCAATGAGCAGTTCTTC
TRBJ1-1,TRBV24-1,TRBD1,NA,CATGGTGANTEAFF,TGTGCCACCGGGGGGACAGGCGCAAACACTGAAGCTTTCTTT
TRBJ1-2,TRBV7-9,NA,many,CASSYYDGYTF,TGTGCCAGCAGCTACTACGATGGCTACACCTTC
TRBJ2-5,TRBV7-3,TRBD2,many,CASSLSGRRETQYF,TGTGCCAGCAGCTTAAGCGGGAGAAGAGAGACCCAGTACTTC
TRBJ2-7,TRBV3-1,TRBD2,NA,CASSQGTSGEQYF,TGTGCCAGCAGCCAAGGGACTAGTGGCGAGCAGTACTTC
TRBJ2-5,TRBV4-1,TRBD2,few,CASSPGGGRYQETQYF,TGCGCCAGCAGCCCCGGGGGGGGCCGGTACCAAGAGACCCAGTACTTC
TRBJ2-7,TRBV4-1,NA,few,CASSRDQLYEQYF,TGCGCCAGCAGCCGGGACCAACTTTACGAGCAGTACTTC
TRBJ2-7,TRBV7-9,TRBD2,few,CASSLVSGRAYEQYF,TGTGCCAGCAGCTTAGTGAGCGGGAGGGCCTACGAGCAGTACTTC
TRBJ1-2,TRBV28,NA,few,CASSLFGRDYGYTF,TGTGCCAGCAGTTTATTTGGCAGGGACTATGGCTACACCTTC
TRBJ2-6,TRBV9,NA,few,CASSAGHLSGANVLTF,TGTGCCAGCAGCGCAGGACACCTCTCTGGGGCCAACGTCCTGACTTTC
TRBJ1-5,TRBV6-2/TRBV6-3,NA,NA,CASSPTPSNQPQHF,TGTGCCAGCTCCCCGACCCCTAGCAATCAGCCCCAGCATTTT
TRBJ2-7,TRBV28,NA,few,CASSLGEWGEQYF,TGTGCCAGCAGTTTGGGCGAATGGGGCGAGCAGTACTTC
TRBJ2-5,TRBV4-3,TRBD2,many,CASSQSRYGGSGDPETQYF,TGCGCCAGCAGCCAGAGTCGGTATGGTGGTAGCGGGGACCCGGAGACCCAGTACTTC
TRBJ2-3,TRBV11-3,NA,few,CASSSRDTSTDTQYF,TGTGCCAGCAGCTCACGGGACACCAGCACAGATACGCAGTATTTT
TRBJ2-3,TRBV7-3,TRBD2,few,CASSLRGSGTDTQYF,TGTGCCAGCAGCTTACGAGGTAGCGGGACAGATACGCAGTATTTT